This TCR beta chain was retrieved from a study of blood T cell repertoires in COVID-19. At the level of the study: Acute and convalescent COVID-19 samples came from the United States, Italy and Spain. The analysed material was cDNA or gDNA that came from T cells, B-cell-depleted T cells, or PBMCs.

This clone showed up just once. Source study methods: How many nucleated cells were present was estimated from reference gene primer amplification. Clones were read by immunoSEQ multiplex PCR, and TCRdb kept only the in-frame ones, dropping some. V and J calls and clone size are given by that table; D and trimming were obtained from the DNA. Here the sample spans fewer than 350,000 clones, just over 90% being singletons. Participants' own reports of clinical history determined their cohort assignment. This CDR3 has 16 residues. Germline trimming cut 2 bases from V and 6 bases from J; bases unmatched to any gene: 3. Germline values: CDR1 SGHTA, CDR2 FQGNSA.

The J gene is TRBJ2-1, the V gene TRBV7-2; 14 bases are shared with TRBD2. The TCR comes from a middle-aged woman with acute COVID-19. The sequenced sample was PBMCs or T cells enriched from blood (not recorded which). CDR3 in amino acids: CASSLRLAGGSNEQFF. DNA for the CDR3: TGTGCCAGCAGCTTAAGACTAGCGGGAGGGAGCAATGAGCAGTTCTTC.